The 19 T cell receptor beta chains below come from one sample, sequenced in a study of blood T cells in healthy people across ages. The use of a sample-barcoded 5' primer and a J-beta primer mix characterized a second PCR of about 7 to 12 cycles. TCRdb redid the calling of the 5' RACE reads with MiXCR, one entry per CDR3 protein. The profile covers around 1,600,000 distinct CDR3 sequences, with 35% to 45% appearing a single time and more than 4% taken by the ten largest. Material: blood. These receptors all stem from a woman aged 18-35 years in good health.

CDR3 sequence (DNA): TGTGCCAGCAGCTTATACCACGGACTAGCGGGAGTGGAGTTCTTC. Protein sequence: CASSLYHGLAGVEFF. This sequence joins TRBV7-9 and TRBJ2-1; 13 bases are shared with TRBD2. With V trimmed by 2 bases and J by 14 bases, 9 bases remained unmatched. CDR1 is SEHNR, CDR2 FQNEAQ, per germline (reference sequence). This CDR3 region has 15 residues.

This clonotype was found a few times. J is TRBJ2-1 and V is TRBV6-5; 10 nucleotides match TRBD1. This CDR3 has 15 residues. V was pared by 4 bases and J by 5 bases, with 5 bases of the junction left unmatched. Per the germline V gene, CDR1 is MNHEY and CDR2 is SVGAGI. The CDR3 coding sequence is TGTGCCAGCAGTTTCGACAGGGGGCCTCACAATGAGCAGTTCTTC. Protein sequence: CASSFDRGPHNEQFF.

Here the CDR3 DNA reads TGCAGCGTTCGCTCTCCTCTGGATACGCAGTATTTT. Protein product: CSVRSPLDTQYF. The chain has TRBV29-1 and TRBJ2-3; no clear D gene. Germline V gene sequence: CDR1 SQVTM, CDR2 ANQGSEA. Trimming left V 5 bases short and J 6 bases short, with 12 bases between. This CDR3 spans 12 amino acids.

The rearrangement links TRBV20-1 to TRBJ2-3; D call uncertain. The CDR3 runs 12 residues. Germline CDR1 reads DFQATT; CDR2 reads SNEGSKA (reference sequence). Trimming took 6 bases from V and 4 from J, leaving 11 bases between them. In DNA form, the CDR3 reads TGCAGTGCCAGTCCCGGATCAGATACGCAGTATTTT. This gives the protein CSASPGSDTQYF.

This clonotype has just a few counts. One junction end disagrees with the germline gene, perhaps due to a read error. The chain has TRBV9 and TRBJ2-5; 7 nucleotides align to TRBD2. The CDR3 length is 17 residues. Germline V gene sequence: CDR1 SGDLS, CDR2 YYNGEE. The DNA for the CDR3 is TGTGCCAGCAGCGTAGTCGGGCTAGCGGATCTCGGGGAGACCAAGTACTTC. Amino acids: CASSVVGLADLGETKYF.

The chain is built from TRBV6-5 and TRBJ2-3; TRBD2 aligns across 7 bases. Germline V gene sequence: CDR1 MNHEY, CDR2 SVGAGI. CDR3 length: 15 residues. V lost 5 bases to trimming and J lost 4 bases; unmatched junction nucleotides: 9. CDR3 in amino acids: CASSRTRKGPDTQYF. The CDR3 DNA follows: TGTGCCAGCAGTAGGACTAGAAAGGGCCCAGATACGCAGTATTTT.

The chain employs TRBV27 and TRBJ1-1, with a weak D call TRBD1 (5 bases). Trimming stripped 4 bases from V and 0 bases from J, with 18 bases between. Germline V gene lookup returns CDR1 MNHEY and CDR2 SMNVEV (reference sequence). CDR3 length: 17 residues. The CDR3 loop reads CASSYTGGVLMNTEAFF. The CDR3 DNA sequence: TGTGCCAGCAGTTACACCGGGGGGGTTCTAATGAACACTGAAGCTTTCTTT.

On this clonotype: The junction departs from germline at one end; a sequencing error may be responsible. The chain employs TRBV25-1 and TRBJ1-1; tentative D call: TRBD1 (6 bases). The CDR3 is 15 amino acids. Looked up from germline, CDR1 is MGHDK and CDR2 is SYGVNS. The CDR3 DNA follows: TGTGTCAGCAGTGAATATCGGGGGCATGGCACTGAAGCTTTCTTT. Translated, it gives CVSSEYRGHGTEAFF.

In this sample, this clonotype turned up a few times. The chain couples TRBV7-2 to TRBJ1-6, with D perhaps matching TRBD1 (5 bases). Per germline, CDR1 SGHTA and CDR2 FQGNSA. The V and J ends lost 1 base and 6 bases respectively, with 13 bases between them. This CDR3 region has 16 residues. This chain's CDR3 is CASSLGTWGGNSPLHF. CDR3 in DNA: TGTGCCAGCAGCTTAGGAACTTGGGGCGGTAATTCACCCCTCCACTTT.

V is TRBV28 and J is TRBJ2-1, with a weak D call TRBD2 (5 bases). The germline V gene has CDR1 MDHEN and CDR2 SYDVKM. V lost 7 bases to trimming and J lost 0 bases, with 7 bases between them. This CDR3 is built from 13 residues. CDR3 sequence (DNA): TGTGCCAGCACGCGGGTCTCCTACAATGAGCAGTTCTTC. Amino acids: CASTRVSYNEQFF.

The chain combines TRBV10-3 with TRBJ1-3; weak D call: TRBD1 (5 bases). The CDR3 sequence is 13 residues long. Trimming cost V 7 bases and J 4 bases, with 11 bases left between them. Germline CDR1 is ENHRY and CDR2 is SYGVKD. This CDR3 is CAINSGRGNTIYF. For the CDR3, the DNA is TGTGCCATCAATTCGGGGCGCGGAAACACCATATATTTT.

In its sample, this clonotype was seen a few times. The chain employs TRBV5-5 and TRBJ2-3; no reliable D call. Trimming removed 3 bases at V and 3 bases at J, with 14 bases between. This CDR3 is 15 amino acids long. Per the germline V gene, CDR1 is SGHKS and CDR2 is YYEKEE (reference sequence). This chain's CDR3 is CASSWGGVGTDTQYF. The CDR3 nucleotides are TGTGCCAGCAGCTGGGGTGGGGTAGGGACAGATACGCAGTATTTT. The full variable domain, completed using reference TRBV5-5 and TRBJ2-3, is DAGVTQSPTHLIKTRGQQVTLRCSPISGHKSVSWYQQVLGQGPQFIFQYYEKEERGRGNFPDRFSARQFPNYSSELNVNALLLGDSALYLCASSWGGVGTDTQYFGPGTRLTVL.

Only a few counts were recorded for this clonotype. This sequence joins TRBV7-8 and TRBJ1-2; the D is unclear. CDR3 length: 15 residues. Deletions cut 5 bases from V and 0 bases from J, with 13 bases between. Germline CDR1 reads SGHVS; CDR2 reads FQNEAQ. CDR3 nucleotides: TGTGCCAGCAGCCCCTCTGGGAGGGCTAACTATGGCTACACCTTC. As protein: CASSPSGRANYGYTF.

This clonotype was detected ten times or more. V is TRBV7-8 and J is TRBJ2-5; 7 nucleotides match TRBD1. The CDR3 has 13 amino acids. Germline V CDR1 and CDR2: SGHVS, FQNEAQ. With V trimmed by 4 bases and J by 7 bases, 6 bases remained unmatched. The CDR3 sequence is CASSSGQDGTQYF. The CDR3 coding sequence is TGTGCCAGCAGCTCAGGACAGGATGGGACCCAGTACTTC.

The V and J genes are TRBV30 and TRBJ2-2; D could derive from TRBD1 or TRBD2 (5 bases each). Deletions cut 3 bases from V and 3 bases from J, with 14 bases between. CDR1 and CDR2 (germline): GTSNPN, SVGIG (reference sequence). This CDR3 is 15 amino acids long. As DNA, the CDR3 is TGTGCCTGGAGCTCTCGAGGGGTAGACACCGGGGAGCTGTTTTTT. Translation: CAWSSRGVDTGELFF.

This clonotype was detected a few times. V gene TRBV30 combines with J gene TRBJ2-3, with no clear D. This CDR3 comprises 14 residues. V dropped 1 base and J dropped 1 base, with 9 bases sitting between them. Per germline, CDR1 GTSNPN and CDR2 SVGIG (reference sequence). CDR3 nucleotide sequence: TGTGCCTGGAGTGCTGGCGGAGGCACAGATACGCAGTATTTT. It codes for CAWSAGGGTDTQYF.

This chain uses TRBV27 with TRBJ2-1; 8 bases line up with TRBD2. Looked up from germline, CDR1 is MNHEY and CDR2 is SMNVEV (reference sequence). The trim removed 4 bases at V and 5 bases at J, leaving 7 bases unmatched. The CDR3 covers 15 residues. The CDR3 coding sequence is TGTGCCAGCAGTTCGGACGGGAGGGCGGACAATGAGCAGTTCTTC. Its translation is CASSSDGRADNEQFF.

The rearrangement links TRBV27 to TRBJ2-7; D possibly corresponds to TRBD2 (7 bases). V was cut by 8 bases and J by 0 bases, with 11 bases left in between. Germline-derived CDR1 and CDR2 are MNHEY and SMNVEV (reference sequence). The CDR3 extends over 13 amino acids. The CDR3 is CASGLGGSYEQYF. The CDR3 nucleotides are TGTGCCAGCGGACTAGGGGGCTCCTACGAGCAGTACTTC.

This clonotype turned up a few times. J is TRBJ2-3 and V is TRBV4-3; 9 bases map to TRBD1. The CDR3 runs 16 residues. Losses at the gene ends were 0 bases for V and 5 bases for J; bases not matched to a gene: 6. Germline assignment: CDR1 LGHNA and CDR2 YSLEER. Written as DNA, the CDR3 is TGCGCCAGCAGCCAAGAACACAGGGGGCAAGAAGATACGCAGTATTTT. This codes for CASSQEHRGQEDTQYF.